This TCR beta chain was sequenced during a study of neurological immune-mediated disorders. Study conclusions and caveats: None of the CDR3 amino acid sequences in expanded clones turned up in more than one subject, which points to private repertoires in all groups.

The sample holds many counts of this clonotype. What it binds is unknown. Every sequencing run drew on 15-18 subjects and yielded over 180 million TCR-beta sequences. Each CDR3 protein is one row after TCRdb ran MiXCR on the 5' RACE reads. The sample has roughly 80,000 distinct CDR3 sequences, roughly 17% seen once. Germline CDR1 is MNHEY and CDR2 is SMNVEV (reference sequence). With 3 bases removed from V and 1 base from J, the gap between germline ends came to 6 bases. CDR3 length: 13 residues. The rearrangement joins TRBV27 to TRBJ2-5; D gene ambiguous. The sequencing sample was made of PBMCs. The sequence derives from a middle-aged woman in good health. The CDR3 reads CASSFSSQETQYF. CDR3 nucleotides: TGTGCCAGCAGTTTCTCCAGCCAAGAGACCCAGTACTTC.